This is a list of T cell receptor beta chains from one sample in a study of shared clonotypes between healthy human individuals. Profiling relied on immunoSEQ multiplex PCR, and the TCRdb table lists in-frame clones only, not all of them. The sample records around 510,000 clones, about 96% being singletons. The specimen was naive CD4+ T cells sorted from blood. The receptors were sampled from a woman aged 25-40 years in good health. The CDR3 runs from the conserved cysteine through the conserved F or W. D genes are given only for firm matches. Rows may omit the clone size; those that give it use once, few, many or a size class.

CDR3 DNA: TGCGCCAGCAGCTTAGCAGGGGCAGGCACCGGGGAGCTGTTTTTT
CDR3 protein: CASSLAGAGTGELFF
V gene: TRBV5-1
CDR3 length: 15
J gene: TRBJ2-2
D gene: -
clone size: -

CDR3 DNA: TGTGCCACTCTCTCAGGGGGTTCCTATGGCTACACCTTC
CDR3 protein: CATLSGGSYGYTF
V gene: TRBV27
CDR3 length: 13
J gene: TRBJ1-2
D gene: TRBD1
clone size: -

CDR3 DNA: TGTGCCAGCAGGACAGGGGCGCAGGAGACCCAGTACTTC
CDR3 protein: CASRTGAQETQYF
V gene: TRBV5-4
CDR3 length: 13
J gene: TRBJ2-5
D gene: TRBD1
clone size: -

CDR3 DNA: TGTGCCAGCGGGACAGGACTACACCAAGAGACCCAGTACTTC
CDR3 protein: CASGTGLHQETQYF
V gene: TRBV28
CDR3 length: 14
J gene: TRBJ2-5
D gene: TRBD1
clone size: once

CDR3 DNA: TGTGCCAGCAGTGCCCACATCTTGGCGGGAGGCCTCAATGAGCAGTTCTTC
CDR3 protein: CASSAHILAGGLNEQFF
V gene: TRBV6-4
CDR3 length: 17
J gene: TRBJ2-1
D gene: TRBD2
clone size: -

CDR3 DNA: TGTGCCAGCAGTGACACGCAGGGGGCACGGCAGCCCCAGCATTTT
CDR3 protein: CASSDTQGARQPQHF
V gene: TRBV2
CDR3 length: 15
J gene: TRBJ1-5
D gene: TRBD1
clone size: -

CDR3 DNA: TGTGCCAGCAGCTTATCCCAAGCCCGCGGACTAGCGCGATACAATGAGCAGTTCTTC
CDR3 protein: CASSLSQARGLARYNEQFF
V gene: TRBV7-9
CDR3 length: 19
J gene: TRBJ2-1
D gene: TRBD2
clone size: once

CDR3 DNA: TGTGCCATCAGTGAGGTGGGGTGGAACACTGAAGCTTTCTTT
CDR3 protein: CAISEVGWNTEAFF
V gene: TRBV10-3
CDR3 length: 14
J gene: TRBJ1-1
D gene: -
clone size: -

CDR3 DNA: TGTGCCAGCAGTTACTCGGGGGGCCCGGGGGAGACCCAGTACTTC
CDR3 protein: CASSYSGGPGETQYF
V gene: TRBV6-5
CDR3 length: 15
J gene: TRBJ2-5
D gene: -
clone size: once

CDR3 DNA: TGCGCCAGCAGCTTGGAATCCCGACAGGGGGGGCGTAGGTACTTC
CDR3 protein: CASSLESRQGGRRYF
V gene: TRBV5-1
CDR3 length: 15
J gene: TRBJ2-4
D gene: TRBD1
clone size: once

CDR3 DNA: TGTGCCAGCAGCGTAGGGGGGGTTGAGGCTGGCTACACCTTC
CDR3 protein: CASSVGGVEAGYTF
V gene: TRBV9
CDR3 length: 14
J gene: TRBJ1-2
D gene: -
clone size: -

CDR3 DNA: TGTGCCAGCAGCTTAGTAACGGAGACCCTCTCCTACAATGAGCAGTTCTTC
CDR3 protein: CASSLVTETLSYNEQFF
V gene: TRBV11-2
CDR3 length: 17
J gene: TRBJ2-1
D gene: -
clone size: -

CDR3 DNA: TGCGCCAGCAGCTTGAACGCGGGAGGGGGCAATGAGCAGTTCTTC
CDR3 protein: CASSLNAGGGNEQFF
V gene: TRBV5-1
CDR3 length: 15
J gene: TRBJ2-1
D gene: TRBD2
clone size: -

CDR3 DNA: TGTGCCAGCAGCTCCACACGGACGCCCACAGATACGCAGTATTTT
CDR3 protein: CASSSTRTPTDTQYF
V gene: TRBV5-6
CDR3 length: 15
J gene: TRBJ2-3
D gene: -
clone size: -

CDR3 DNA: TGTGCCAGCTCACCGGGGCAGACCTACGAGCAGTACTTC
CDR3 protein: CASSPGQTYEQYF
V gene: TRBV18
CDR3 length: 13
J gene: TRBJ2-7
D gene: -
clone size: few

CDR3 DNA: TGTGCCAGCAGCGACACAGGGGGCGCAACCCCCTACAATGAGCAGTTCTTC
CDR3 protein: CASSDTGGATPYNEQFF
V gene: TRBV11-2
CDR3 length: 17
J gene: TRBJ2-1
D gene: TRBD1
clone size: -

CDR3 DNA: TGTGCCAGCGGCTCGCACCGGGGATCCTACGAGCAGTACTTC
CDR3 protein: CASGSHRGSYEQYF
V gene: TRBV6-1
CDR3 length: 14
J gene: TRBJ2-7
D gene: -
clone size: -

CDR3 DNA: TGTGCCAGCACTGGAGGGGGTGGCACTGAAGCTTTCTTT
CDR3 protein: CASTGGGGTEAFF
V gene: TRBV28
CDR3 length: 13
J gene: TRBJ1-1
D gene: -
clone size: -

CDR3 DNA: TGTGCCAGCAGCCGCGACCGGGGGAACGAGCAGTACTTC
CDR3 protein: CASSRDRGNEQYF
V gene: TRBV5-4
CDR3 length: 13
J gene: TRBJ2-7
D gene: -
clone size: -

CDR3 DNA: TGTGCCAGCAGCTTAGGGTCGAGCGGGCACAACACCGGGGAGCTGTTTTTT
CDR3 protein: CASSLGSSGHNTGELFF
V gene: TRBV7-9
CDR3 length: 17
J gene: TRBJ2-2
D gene: -
clone size: -

CDR3 DNA: TGTGCCAGCAGCCCCGGGGGGAGACTAGCGGGAACAAATGAGCAGTTCTTC
CDR3 protein: CASSPGGRLAGTNEQFF
V gene: TRBV6-4
CDR3 length: 17
J gene: TRBJ2-1
D gene: TRBD2
clone size: -

CDR3 DNA: TGTGCCAGCAGGATAGCGGGTCTGGGGATCAATGAGCAGTTCTTC
CDR3 protein: CASRIAGLGINEQFF
V gene: TRBV6-1
CDR3 length: 15
J gene: TRBJ2-1
D gene: TRBD2
clone size: -

CDR3 DNA: TGTGCCAGCAGTTGGGTGCAGACTAGAAACATTCAGTACTTC
CDR3 protein: CASSWVQTRNIQYF
V gene: TRBV28
CDR3 length: 14
J gene: TRBJ2-4
D gene: -
clone size: -

CDR3 DNA: TGCAGCGTTGAAGATCCGGGCAGGTTGAACACTGAAGCTTTCTTT
CDR3 protein: CSVEDPGRLNTEAFF
V gene: TRBV29-1
CDR3 length: 15
J gene: TRBJ1-1
D gene: -
clone size: -

CDR3 DNA: TGTGCCAGCAGCCGAGAAGGGGCCAATGAAAAACTGTTTTTT
CDR3 protein: CASSREGANEKLFF
V gene: TRBV9
CDR3 length: 14
J gene: TRBJ1-4
D gene: -
clone size: once

CDR3 DNA: TGCGCCAGCAGCTTGGACGGTAGCGGGAGCTTGTACAATGAGCAGTTCTTC
CDR3 protein: CASSLDGSGSLYNEQFF
V gene: TRBV5-1
CDR3 length: 17
J gene: TRBJ2-1
D gene: TRBD2
clone size: -

CDR3 DNA: TGTGCCAGCAGTTACTCTTGGGGACGAAACACTGAAGCTTTCTTT
CDR3 protein: CASSYSWGRNTEAFF
V gene: TRBV6-5
CDR3 length: 15
J gene: TRBJ1-1
D gene: -
clone size: -

CDR3 DNA: TGTGCCAGCAGCTTAGATTTCACTAGCGGGAGAGATGAGCAGTTCTTC
CDR3 protein: CASSLDFTSGRDEQFF
V gene: TRBV11-2
CDR3 length: 16
J gene: TRBJ2-1
D gene: TRBD2
clone size: -

CDR3 DNA: TGTGCCAGCAGCCAAGAGTTGACCCAGTACTTC
CDR3 protein: CASSQELTQYF
V gene: TRBV14
CDR3 length: 11
J gene: TRBJ2-5
D gene: -
clone size: -

CDR3 DNA: TGTGCCAGCAGCGCTAATACAGGGTTGGGCGAAGCTTTCTTT
CDR3 protein: CASSANTGLGEAFF
V gene: TRBV9
CDR3 length: 14
J gene: TRBJ1-1
D gene: -
clone size: -

CDR3 DNA: TGCGCCACCCGCGCCTCAAGAAACCGATACGAGCAGTACTTC
CDR3 protein: CATRASRNRYEQYF
V gene: TRBV10-1
CDR3 length: 14
J gene: TRBJ2-7
D gene: -
clone size: -

CDR3 DNA: TGTGCCAGCAGCCCATCGGGACGGGGCATGAACACTGAAGCTTTCTTT
CDR3 protein: CASSPSGRGMNTEAFF
V gene: TRBV14
CDR3 length: 16
J gene: TRBJ1-1
D gene: -
clone size: -

CDR3 DNA: TGTGCCAGCAGTTTATCGGCGGGACCTAATGAAAAACTGTTTTTT
CDR3 protein: CASSLSAGPNEKLFF
V gene: TRBV27
CDR3 length: 15
J gene: TRBJ1-4
D gene: -
clone size: -

CDR3 DNA: TGCGCCAGCAGGCCCGGGGAGAACACTGAAGCTTTCTTT
CDR3 protein: CASRPGENTEAFF
V gene: TRBV5-1
CDR3 length: 13
J gene: TRBJ1-1
D gene: -
clone size: once

CDR3 DNA: TGTGCCAGCCGGTCCTTGGCGGGAGGGCCCACCGGGGAGCTGTTTTTT
CDR3 protein: CASRSLAGGPTGELFF
V gene: TRBV27
CDR3 length: 16
J gene: TRBJ2-2
D gene: TRBD2
clone size: -

CDR3 DNA: TGTGCCAGCAGCGCACAGGGGATAGGTCAGCCCCAGCATTTT
CDR3 protein: CASSAQGIGQPQHF
V gene: TRBV9
CDR3 length: 14
J gene: TRBJ1-5
D gene: TRBD1
clone size: once

CDR3 DNA: TGCGCCAGCAGCTCCCATTACGAGCAGTACTTC
CDR3 protein: CASSSHYEQYF
V gene: TRBV5-1
CDR3 length: 11
J gene: TRBJ2-7
D gene: -
clone size: -

CDR3 DNA: TGTGCCAGCAGCTTAACCGGGAGCCTTGGCGAGCAGTACTTC
CDR3 protein: CASSLTGSLGEQYF
V gene: TRBV7-9
CDR3 length: 14
J gene: TRBJ2-7
D gene: -
clone size: -

CDR3 DNA: TGTGCCAGCAGCTGGAGGGTGAGGGGGCTTAGTAACACTGAAGCTTTCTTT
CDR3 protein: CASSWRVRGLSNTEAFF
V gene: TRBV5-4
CDR3 length: 17
J gene: TRBJ1-1
D gene: TRBD1
clone size: -

CDR3 DNA: TGTGCCAGCAGTTCTAAGGGGAAGGGTGACGAGCAGTACTTC
CDR3 protein: CASSSKGKGDEQYF
V gene: TRBV6-5
CDR3 length: 14
J gene: TRBJ2-7
D gene: -
clone size: -

CDR3 DNA: TGCAGTGCTAGTGACTCCTACGAGCAGTACTTC
CDR3 protein: CSASDSYEQYF
V gene: TRBV20-1
CDR3 length: 11
J gene: TRBJ2-7
D gene: -
clone size: -

CDR3 DNA: TGTGCCAGCAGCACCCGGTCCGGGGGGCGGGGTGAGCAGTTCTTC
CDR3 protein: CASSTRSGGRGEQFF
V gene: TRBV7-3
CDR3 length: 15
J gene: TRBJ2-1
D gene: -
clone size: -

CDR3 DNA: TGTGCCATCAGCCCCTCCTACGAGCAGTACTTC
CDR3 protein: CAISPSYEQYF
V gene: TRBV10-3
CDR3 length: 11
J gene: TRBJ2-7
D gene: -
clone size: -

CDR3 DNA: TGTGCCAGCAGTGAACGGGAGGGGGTCGCTGGAAACACCATATATTTT
CDR3 protein: CASSEREGVAGNTIYF
V gene: TRBV6-4
CDR3 length: 16
J gene: TRBJ1-3
D gene: -
clone size: -

CDR3 DNA: TGTGCCAGCAGCTTAGTCCGACAGGGGTTCGAGCAGTACTTC
CDR3 protein: CASSLVRQGFEQYF
V gene: TRBV11-2
CDR3 length: 14
J gene: TRBJ2-7
D gene: TRBD1
clone size: -

CDR3 DNA: TGTGCCAGCAGCTTGGGGGCTCCCACGAACACCGGGGAGCTGTTTTTT
CDR3 protein: CASSLGAPTNTGELFF
V gene: TRBV5-8
CDR3 length: 16
J gene: TRBJ2-2
D gene: -
clone size: -

CDR3 DNA: TGTGCCAGTAGAAGAGAGAGCTCCTACAATGAGCAGTTCTTC
CDR3 protein: CASRRESSYNEQFF
V gene: TRBV19
CDR3 length: 14
J gene: TRBJ2-1
D gene: -
clone size: -

CDR3 DNA: TGTGCCAGCAGATCGGCACAGGGGGGCGAGCAGTACTTC
CDR3 protein: CASRSAQGGEQYF
V gene: TRBV28
CDR3 length: 13
J gene: TRBJ2-7
D gene: TRBD1
clone size: -

CDR3 DNA: TGTGCCAGCAGCTCCGGAGGGAGCGGGGGAACGGAGGTCCAGTACTTC
CDR3 protein: CASSSGGSGGTEVQYF
V gene: TRBV5-6
CDR3 length: 16
J gene: TRBJ2-5
D gene: TRBD2
clone size: -

CDR3 DNA: TGTGCCAGCAGTCCCATCGGGGGCAGGGCGCCCCTTGGCAATCAGCCCCAGCATTTT
CDR3 protein: CASSPIGGRAPLGNQPQHF
V gene: TRBV27
CDR3 length: 19
J gene: TRBJ1-5
D gene: -
clone size: -

CDR3 DNA: TGTGCCAGCAGGCTACTAGCGGGAGGCCGCAATGAGCAGTTCTTC
CDR3 protein: CASRLLAGGRNEQFF
V gene: TRBV6-6
CDR3 length: 15
J gene: TRBJ2-1
D gene: TRBD2
clone size: -

CDR3 DNA: TGTGCCAGCAGCGTCGGGACAGGGGGCCTCGAGCAGTACTTC
CDR3 protein: CASSVGTGGLEQYF
V gene: TRBV6-5
CDR3 length: 14
J gene: TRBJ2-7
D gene: TRBD1
clone size: -

CDR3 DNA: TGCGCCAGCGGCTCAAGGAACACTGAAGCTTTCTTT
CDR3 protein: CASGSRNTEAFF
V gene: TRBV5-1
CDR3 length: 12
J gene: TRBJ1-1
D gene: -
clone size: -

CDR3 DNA: TGTGCCAGCAGTTTATCGGGGACCAATTATGGCTACACCTTC
CDR3 protein: CASSLSGTNYGYTF
V gene: TRBV27
CDR3 length: 14
J gene: TRBJ1-2
D gene: -
clone size: once